Listed below are T cell receptor beta chains from one sample, sequenced in a study of PD-1 blockade in classical Hodgkin lymphoma. Sequenced by immunoSEQ multiplex PCR; TCRdb stores in-frame clones only, minus some. The sample yields 34,000 or so clones, around 80% seen once. This specimen was peripheral blood mononuclear cells (PBMCs), taken before the fourth cycle of nivolumab. The receptors here all came from a human donor with classical Hodgkin lymphoma. Each CDR3 is given with its conserved first and last residue. A D gene is named only where the DNA matches it firmly. Clone size is not always given. Where it is, it says once, few, many or a class for expanded clones.

v_call,clone_size,d_call,j_call,cdr3_nt,cdr3_aa
TRBV7-9,once,NA,TRBJ1-4,TGTGCCAGCAGCTCCAGTGGGGATGAAAAACTGTTTTTT,CASSSSGDEKLFF
TRBV10-3,NA,NA,TRBJ1-1,TGTGCCATCAGTCCAGTCAGGAACACTGAAGCTTTCTTT,CAISPVRNTEAFF
TRBV27,NA,NA,TRBJ1-1,TGTGCCAGCAGTTCCCGTACAGGGTGGGACACTGAAGCTTTCTTT,CASSSRTGWDTEAFF
TRBV28,NA,NA,TRBJ2-7,TGTGCCAGCAGCCTACTTAGCTCCTACGAGCAGTACTTC,CASSLLSSYEQYF
TRBV4-1,NA,NA,TRBJ2-2,TGCGCCAGCAGCCCGTGGGGCGACTCGAACACCGGGGAGCTGTTTTTT,CASSPWGDSNTGELFF
TRBV11-3,few,TRBD1,TRBJ2-1,TGTGCCAGCAGCTTACACAGGGGAAACAATGAGCAGTTCTTC,CASSLHRGNNEQFF
TRBV7-2,NA,NA,TRBJ2-2,TGTGCCAGCAGCTTGGGGATTGGATGGCTGTTTTTT,CASSLGIGWLFF
TRBV7-8,NA,NA,TRBJ1-6,TGTGCCAGCAGCTTAGAAAGGGCCGTCCTCACCCTCCACTTT,CASSLERAVLTLHF
TRBV4-2,NA,NA,TRBJ1-2,TGTGCCAGCAGCCAAGATTATCTCGGTGGCTACACCTTC,CASSQDYLGGYTF
TRBV6-4,NA,NA,TRBJ1-1,TGTGCCAGCAGGAAGGATCCGTGGGGCACTGAAGCTTTCTTT,CASRKDPWGTEAFF
TRBV19,NA,NA,TRBJ2-7,TGTGCCAGTAGTATGGGACTTAGCTACGAGCAGTACTTC,CASSMGLSYEQYF
TRBV19,once,NA,TRBJ2-7,TGTGCCAGTAGTATCTACGGGGACTACGAGCAGTACTTC,CASSIYGDYEQYF
TRBV7-2,NA,TRBD2,TRBJ2-2,TGTGCCAGCAGCTTAGGCCTAGCGGCTTTTGCCGGGGAGCTGTTTTTT,CASSLGLAAFAGELFF
TRBV28,NA,NA,TRBJ1-5,TGTGCCAGCAGTTTAGTAGGAAATAGCAATCAGCCCCAGCATTTT,CASSLVGNSNQPQHF
TRBV6-1,NA,NA,TRBJ2-7,TGTGCCAGCAGTGGGTCCCGGGCCAACGAGCAGTACTTC,CASSGSRANEQYF
TRBV11-3,NA,NA,TRBJ2-5,TGTGCCAGCAGCTTCCAAGAGACCCAGTACTTC,CASSFQETQYF
TRBV28,NA,TRBD1,TRBJ1-5,TGTGCCAGCAGGAGACAGGGGAACGAGCAGCCCCAGCATTTT,CASRRQGNEQPQHF
TRBV7-9,NA,NA,TRBJ1-4,TGTGCCAGCAGCCATCGGGGAGGAGAAAGAGGACGAGATGAAAAACTGTTTTTT,CASSHRGGERGRDEKLFF
TRBV6-5,once,TRBD1,TRBJ2-5,TGTGCCAGCAGTTTTGCAGGGGGAAGGAAGACCCAGTACTTC,CASSFAGGRKTQYF
TRBV6-5,once,TRBD1,TRBJ1-1,TGTGCCAGCGGGACAGCAAACACTGAAGCTTTCTTT,CASGTANTEAFF
TRBV19,NA,TRBD2,TRBJ2-1,TGTGCCAGTAGTACGATAGCGGGGGGCGCCTTGAATGAGCAGTTCTTC,CASSTIAGGALNEQFF
TRBV5-4,NA,NA,TRBJ1-1,TGTGCCAGCAGCTTGGCCGGGGGGCTTCGGGCCACTGAAGCTTTCTTT,CASSLAGGLRATEAFF
TRBV5-1,NA,TRBD1,TRBJ2-5,TGCGCCAGCAGCAGTCGACAGGGGGCCAAAGAGACCCAGTACTTC,CASSSRQGAKETQYF
TRBV11-3,NA,TRBD1,TRBJ1-4,TGTGCCAGCAGTTACAGGGGGCAGGGTGAAAAACTGTTTTTT,CASSYRGQGEKLFF
TRBV9,NA,TRBD1,TRBJ1-3,TGTGCCAGCAGCGTAGACGGGACAGTTGGAAACACCATATATTTT,CASSVDGTVGNTIYF
TRBV10-3,NA,TRBD1,TRBJ1-2,TGTGCCATCAGGATCTTTCGACAGGGGGCAGGTGGCTACACCTTC,CAIRIFRQGAGGYTF
TRBV7-2,NA,TRBD2,TRBJ2-5,TGTGCCAGCACATTACGGGGGGGCGGTCAAGAGACCCAGTACTTC,CASTLRGGGQETQYF
TRBV9,NA,TRBD1,TRBJ1-1,TGTGCCAGCAGCAAAGGAGACAGGGCCGGGGCTTTCTTT,CASSKGDRAGAFF
TRBV4-2,NA,NA,TRBJ2-1,TGTGCCAGCAGCCAAGATCCGGACAGATACAATGAGCAGTTCTTC,CASSQDPDRYNEQFF
TRBV18,NA,NA,TRBJ2-3,TGTGCCAGCTCACCATTACAGGTCAAGGATACGCAGTATTTT,CASSPLQVKDTQYF
TRBV19,NA,TRBD1,TRBJ1-5,TGTGCCAGTAGTACCCGGACAGGGGGTCGGTATCAGCCCCAGCATTTT,CASSTRTGGRYQPQHF
TRBV7-9,NA,TRBD1,TRBJ1-4,TGTGCCAGCAGCTCAGACAGACAGGGCCTGAGTGAAAAACTGTTTTTT,CASSSDRQGLSEKLFF
TRBV28,NA,NA,TRBJ2-3,TGTGCCAGCTCCGGAGGGGGAACAGATACGCAGTATTTT,CASSGGGTDTQYF
TRBV28,NA,TRBD1,TRBJ1-1,TGTGCCAGCAGCTCGAGGACAGGGCGCGACACTGAAGCTTTCTTT,CASSSRTGRDTEAFF
TRBV19,NA,TRBD1,TRBJ1-5,TGTGCCAGTAGTGATAGCGGGACAGGGATTAATCAGCCCCAGCATTTT,CASSDSGTGINQPQHF
TRBV7-2,NA,NA,TRBJ2-6,TGTGCCAGCAGCCACAAGTCTGGGGCCAACGTCCTGACTTTC,CASSHKSGANVLTF
TRBV7-2,NA,NA,TRBJ2-1,TGTGCCAGCAGCTTCCCCTTATTAGCGGAGGGGACCTACAATGAGCAGTTCTTC,CASSFPLLAEGTYNEQFF
TRBV6-5,NA,TRBD1,TRBJ2-7,TGTGCCAGCAGTTGGGGACAGGGAGGGATATACGAGCAGTACTTC,CASSWGQGGIYEQYF
TRBV5-8,NA,NA,TRBJ2-5,TGTGCCAGCAGCTTGGGGCGGGCGGCTGAGACCCAGTACTTC,CASSLGRAAETQYF
TRBV5-6,NA,NA,TRBJ1-2,TGTGCCAGCAGCTTGATCCAGGGAGGATGGGGCTACACCTTC,CASSLIQGGWGYTF
TRBV5-8,NA,NA,TRBJ1-4,TGTGCCAGCAGCTTTGTCAGGGGTTCTGAAAAACTGTTTTTT,CASSFVRGSEKLFF
TRBV11-3,NA,TRBD1,TRBJ2-1,TGTGCCAGCAGCCGTGACAGGGCCTCCTACAATGAGCAGTTCTTC,CASSRDRASYNEQFF
TRBV6-4,NA,TRBD2,TRBJ2-2,TGTGCCAGTGGGGGAGGGCCGAACACCGGGGAGCTGTTTTTT,CASGGGPNTGELFF
TRBV7-7,few,NA,TRBJ2-1,TGTGCTAGCAGCTTAGGGTTAGGCAATGAGCAGTTCTTC,CASSLGLGNEQFF
TRBV5-6,NA,NA,TRBJ2-7,TGTGCCAGCAGCTTCAAGGGGAGCTCCTACGAGCAGTACTTC,CASSFKGSSYEQYF
TRBV7-2,NA,NA,TRBJ1-5,TGTGCCAGCAGCTTTAGTAGCAATCAGCCCCAGCATTTT,CASSFSSNQPQHF
TRBV2,few,NA,TRBJ1-2,TGTGCCAGCGGGCAGGGTAGGTCTCGCTATGGCTACACCTTC,CASGQGRSRYGYTF
TRBV6-6,NA,NA,TRBJ2-5,TGTGCCAGCAGTTACACCGAGACCCAGTACTTC,CASSYTETQYF
TRBV28,NA,NA,TRBJ2-6,TGTGCCAGCAAGGGTGCCAGCTCTGGGGCCAACGTCCTGACTTTC,CASKGASSGANVLTF
TRBV21-1,NA,NA,TRBJ2-2,TGTGCCAGCAGGAGGACTGCACCCCAGGCGGCGGGAGGGTTGAACACCGGGGAGCTGTTTTTT,CASRRTAPQAAGGLNTGELFF